The 19 T cell receptor beta chains below all came from one sample that was sequenced in a study of cytomegalovirus exposure and HLA in healthy donors. Primers included in the PCR were 60 Vbeta and 13 Jbeta primers. Method: immunoSEQ multiplex PCR; TCRdb's copy keeps in-frame clones and lacks some. Of 150,000 to 200,000 clones listed, about 83% are singletons. Sequencing input: PBMCs. The source is a woman aged 30 to 39 in good health and CMV-seronegative.

Only one count was recorded for this clone. The V gene is TRBV29-1, the J gene TRBJ2-3; D is unclear. Trimming left V 8 bases short and J 4 bases short, with 25 bases between. The length of the CDR3 is 16 residues. Germline V lookup: CDR1 SQVTM, CDR2 ANQGSEA. CDR3 loop: CSPVLRQAGQSDTQYF. The CDR3 DNA reads TGCAGCCCTGTTTTAAGGCAGGCAGGTCAGTCAGATACGCAGTATTTT.

The chain couples TRBV20-1 to TRBJ2-7; no clear D gene. Germline values: CDR1 DFQATT, CDR2 SNEGSKA (reference sequence). The CDR3 has 11 amino acids. The V gene lost 7 bases and the J gene lost 0 bases, with 7 bases spanning the gap. The CDR3 DNA is TGCAGTGTTCCCTTCTCCTACGAGCAGTACTTC. It is translated as CSVPFSYEQYF.

The rearrangement joins TRBV2 to TRBJ1-1; D perhaps matches TRBD1 (6 bases). This CDR3 spans 11 amino acids. Germline assignment: CDR1 SNHLY and CDR2 FYNNEI. Trimming removed 6 bases from V and 11 bases from J, with 13 bases in between. CDR3 sequence reads: CASRGGARAFF. In DNA form, the CDR3 reads TGTGCCAGCAGGGGGGGGGCTAGGGCTTTCTTT. Complete variable domain (other parts from reference TRBV2 and TRBJ1-1): EPEVTQTPSHQVTQMGQEVILRCVPISNHLYFYWYRQILGQKVEFLVSFYNNEISEKSEIFDDQFSVERPDGSNFTLKIRSTKLEDSAMYFCASRGGARAFFGQGTRLTVV.

The gene calls are TRBV9 and TRBJ2-3; 7 nucleotides agree with TRBD2. The CDR3 has 16 residues. Looked up from germline, CDR1 is SGDLS and CDR2 is YYNGEE. J was trimmed by 2 bases and V by 4 bases; bases with no gene match: 10. Here the CDR3 DNA reads TGTGCCAGCAGCCCCTGGACTAGTTCCCCCACAGATACGCAGTATTTT. Translated, it gives CASSPWTSSPTDTQYF.

This rearrangement joins TRBV18 to TRBJ1-6; D is possibly TRBD1 (5 bases). From germline, CDR1 is KGHSH and CDR2 LQKENI. The CDR3 consists of 16 residues. Trimming took 2 bases from V and 7 from J, leaving 15 bases between them. CDR3 sequence: CASSPVSGNLNSPLHF. CDR3 nucleotide sequence: TGTGCCAGCTCACCAGTTTCAGGGAACCTGAATTCACCCCTCCACTTT.

V gene TRBV5-1 combines with J gene TRBJ2-1, with 10 bases matching TRBD2. This CDR3 is built from 17 residues. The ends lost 1 base at V and 7 bases at J; junction bases unmatched: 11. CDR1 is SGHRS and CDR2 is YFSETQ in the germline V gene. The CDR3 spells CASSLTIAGGIGNEQFF. CDR3 coding DNA: TGCGCCAGCAGCTTGACCATAGCGGGAGGTATTGGAAATGAGCAGTTCTTC.

This clone was found once. This chain connects TRBV7-9 to TRBJ1-2; possibly TRBD1 for D (5 bases). V was cut by 4 bases and J by 4 bases, with 19 bases left in between. Germline V gives CDR1 SEHNR, CDR2 FQNEAQ (reference sequence). The CDR3 has 16 residues. CDR3 region: CASSSPARRGFYGYTF. The DNA for the CDR3 is TGTGCCAGCAGCTCCCCCGCAAGGAGGGGCTTCTATGGCTACACCTTC.

V and J are TRBV27 and TRBJ2-7; no definite D call. The CDR3 runs to 13 residues. Between the trimmed V and J ends, which lost 5 bases and 2 bases, there was a span of 10 bases. Germline-derived CDR1 and CDR2 are MNHEY and SMNVEV (reference sequence). The CDR3 nucleotides are TGTGCCAGCAGTCCAGGCGTGACCTACGAGCAGTACTTC. Residues: CASSPGVTYEQYF.

The chain links TRBV12-5 to TRBJ2-3; no definite D call. Trimming left V 5 bases short and J 3 bases short, with 6 bases between. The CDR3 runs 12 residues. Germline values: CDR1 LGHNT, CDR2 FRNRAP. The CDR3 bases are TGTGCTAGTGGTCCCCAGACAGATACGCAGTATTTT. Its translation: CASGPQTDTQYF.

The rearrangement links TRBV9 to TRBJ1-1; the D gene is possibly TRBD1 (6 bases). With 3 bases removed from V and 5 bases from J, the gap between germline ends came to 14 bases. This CDR3 is 14 amino acids long. Germline V gene sequence: CDR1 SGDLS, CDR2 YYNGEE. DNA for the CDR3: TGTGCCAGCAGCGCGGAACAGGGAAGGACTGAAGCTTTCTTT. Translating gives CASSAEQGRTEAFF. The full variable domain, its missing parts supplied by reference TRBV9 and TRBJ1-1, is DSGVTQTPKHLITATGQRVTLRCSPRSGDLSVYWYQQSLDQGLQFLIQYYNGEERAKGNILERFSAQQFPDLHSELNLSSLELGDSALYFCASSAEQGRTEAFFGQGTRLTVV.

V and J are TRBV28 and TRBJ2-6; tentative D call: TRBD1 (6 bases). V lost 4 bases, J lost 2 bases, and 9 bases lay in between. Looked up from germline, CDR1 is MDHEN and CDR2 is SYDVKM. The CDR3 contains 15 residues. In DNA form, the CDR3 reads TGTGCCAGCAGTTCCTCAGGGGCTGGGGCCAACGTCCTGACTTTC. Its protein product is CASSSSGAGANVLTF.

The V and J genes are TRBV6-5 and TRBJ2-3, with D unclear. There are 14 residues in the CDR3. V was pared by 0 bases and J by 4 bases, with 8 bases between. Looked up from germline, CDR1 is MNHEY and CDR2 is SVGAGI. This CDR3 is CASSYSRWADTQYF. CDR3 sequence (DNA): TGTGCCAGCAGTTACTCGAGGTGGGCAGATACGCAGTATTTT.

This chain uses TRBV30 with TRBJ2-3; maybe TRBD1 (6 bases). CDR1 is GTSNPN, CDR2 SVGIG, per germline (reference sequence). CDR3 length: 13 amino acids. V lost 0 bases and J lost 3, with 7 bases in between. The CDR3 here is CAWSVRGTDTQYF. CDR3 bases: TGTGCCTGGAGTGTCAGGGGTACAGATACGCAGTATTTT.

V gene TRBV15 combines with J gene TRBJ2-4; 8 nucleotides agree with TRBD2. The germline V gene encodes CDR1 LNHNV and CDR2 YYDKDF (reference sequence). The CDR3 loop spans 17 amino acids. The V and J ends lost 0 bases and 9 bases, in that order; junction bases with no gene match: 13. The CDR3 region is CATSRDLAGGASGIQYF. The CDR3 DNA reads as TGTGCCACCAGCAGAGATCTTGCGGGGGGTGCCTCGGGCATTCAGTACTTC.

The J gene is TRBJ2-1, the V gene TRBV4-1; 9 bases map to TRBD2. J was trimmed by 7 bases and V by 3 bases; bases with no gene match: 10. Germline CDR1 MGHRA, CDR2 YSYEKL. The CDR3 runs 16 residues. The CDR3 spells CASSQVAGAPINEQFF. The CDR3 nucleotides are TGCGCCAGCAGCCAGGTAGCGGGGGCCCCAATAAATGAGCAGTTCTTC.

J is TRBJ1-3 and V is TRBV5-8, with a weak D call TRBD1 (5 bases). The ends were cut back, 1 base at V and 1 base at J, with 9 bases in the middle. The CDR3 sequence is 15 residues long. Germline lookup yields CDR1 SGHTS and CDR2 YDEGEE. CDR3 nucleotide sequence: TGTGCCAGCAGCTTGCAGGGTACGTCTGGAAACACCATATATTTT. This sequence encodes CASSLQGTSGNTIYF.

The chain has TRBV15 and TRBJ2-1, with 7 nucleotides matching TRBD1. The CDR3 covers 17 residues. J was trimmed by 4 bases and V by 0 bases; bases with no gene match: 9. Germline CDR1 LNHNV, CDR2 YYDKDF (reference sequence). CDR3 region: CATSRDMRQGRYNEQFF. CDR3 in DNA: TGTGCCACCAGCAGAGACATGAGACAGGGACGTTACAATGAGCAGTTCTTC. Full variable domain (outside the CDR3, taken from reference TRBV15 and TRBJ2-1): DAMVIQNPRYQVTQFGKPVTLSCSQTLNHNVMYWYQQKSSQAPKLLFHYYDKDFNNEADTPDNFQSRRPNTSFCFLDIRSPGLGDTAMYLCATSRDMRQGRYNEQFFGPGTRLTVL.

The chain combines TRBV9 with TRBJ1-2; possible D gene TRBD1, 5 bases. V was shortened by 5 bases and J by 6 bases, with 20 bases between the two germline ends. Germline lookup yields CDR1 SGDLS and CDR2 YYNGEE. The CDR3 covers 15 residues. CDR3 in amino acids: CASSVRWGVNDGYTF. The CDR3 DNA reads TGTGCCAGCAGTGTCAGGTGGGGGGTGAACGATGGCTACACCTTC.

This chain links TRBV6-1 with TRBJ1-1; TRBD1 might be the D (5 bases). Germline V CDR1 and CDR2: MNHNS, SASEGT. The CDR3 length is 13 residues. V was trimmed by 4 bases and J by 11 bases, leaving 17 bases between them. The CDR3 protein is CASSGYNWDSAFF. The CDR3 coding sequence is TGTGCCAGCAGTGGATATAATTGGGACTCCGCTTTCTTT.